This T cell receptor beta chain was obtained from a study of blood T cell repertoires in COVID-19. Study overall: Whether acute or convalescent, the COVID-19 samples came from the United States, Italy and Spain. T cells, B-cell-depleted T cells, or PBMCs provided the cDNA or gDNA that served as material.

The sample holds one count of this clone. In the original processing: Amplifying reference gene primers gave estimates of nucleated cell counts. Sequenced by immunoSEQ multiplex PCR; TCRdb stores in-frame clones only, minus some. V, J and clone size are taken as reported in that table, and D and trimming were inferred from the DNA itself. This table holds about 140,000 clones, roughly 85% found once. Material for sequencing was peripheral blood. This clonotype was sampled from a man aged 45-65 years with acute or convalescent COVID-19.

CDR3: CAITGRAQGLTEAFF. The CDR3, as DNA: TGTGCCATCACAGGGAGGGCACAGGGTCTCACTGAAGCTTTCTTT. The V gene is TRBV10-3, the J gene TRBJ1-1; D possibly corresponds to TRBD1 (6 bases). The CDR3 runs 15 residues. V lost 7 bases and J lost 4, with 19 bases in between. Germline assignment: CDR1 ENHRY and CDR2 SYGVKD.